These T cell receptor beta chains were read from a single sample in a study of identical twins. One entry per CDR3 protein results from TCRdb running MiXCR on the 5' RACE reads. This sample has some 210,000 distinct CDR3 sequences, with 15% to 20% found just once. The data also belong to a second study, concerning T cells expressing NK-cell markers.

Sequencing used CD8+ T cells sorted from blood. Receptors originate from a woman in her late teens or twenties in good health. Each CDR3 is given with its conserved first and last residue. A D gene is named only where the DNA matches it firmly. Size is stated for part of the rows, as once, few or many counts, or as a class when the clone is expanded.

J,size,V,D,CDR3,DNA
TRBJ2-5,few,TRBV29-1,-,CSVESGRTIQETQYF,TGCAGCGTTGAATCGGGGAGAACGATCCAAGAGACCCAGTACTTC
TRBJ1-6,few,TRBV7-2,TRBD1,CASSSIRGLDSPLHF,TGTGCCAGCAGCTCAATCAGGGGGCTTGATTCACCCCTCCACTTT
TRBJ1-2,many,TRBV20-1,-,CSARDLRTNYGYTF,TGCAGTGCTAGAGATCTGAGGACTAACTATGGCTACACCTTC
TRBJ2-2,-,TRBV5-1,-,CASSGWGRRTGELFF,TGCGCCAGCAGCGGCTGGGGGCGTCGCACCGGGGAGCTGTTTTTT
TRBJ2-1,few,TRBV27,-,CASSPPLAEQFF,TGTGCCAGCAGTCCCCCCCTGGCCGAGCAGTTCTTC
TRBJ2-1,-,TRBV2,-,CASTGPRANEQFF,TGTGCCAGCACCGGACCCCGGGCTAATGAGCAGTTCTTC
TRBJ2-7,-,TRBV5-6,-,CASSFGAAYEQYF,TGTGCCAGCAGCTTCGGAGCGGCGTACGAGCAGTACTTC
TRBJ2-1,few,TRBV6-2/TRBV6-3,-,CASRDSSSYNEQFF,TGTGCCAGCAGAGACAGCAGCTCCTACAATGAGCAGTTCTTC
TRBJ2-3,many,TRBV10-3,-,CATTNPAQGSQRDTQYF,TGTGCCACTACGAACCCCGCCCAGGGAAGCCAGCGAGATACGCAGTATTTT
TRBJ2-1,-,TRBV7-8,-,CASRRGGGHEQFF,TGTGCCAGCAGAAGGGGGGGAGGCCATGAGCAGTTCTTC
TRBJ2-7,few,TRBV7-9,-,CASSLHPSSYEQYF,TGTGCCAGCAGCTTACACCCAAGCTCCTACGAGCAGTACTTC
TRBJ1-3,medium-sized,TRBV10-3,-,CAIGIGMSGNTIYF,TGTGCCATCGGTATAGGCATGTCTGGAAACACCATATATTTT
TRBJ2-1,-,TRBV6-1,TRBD2,CASSEASGGSSYNEQFF,TGTGCCAGCAGTGAAGCCAGCGGGGGAAGCTCCTACAATGAGCAGTTCTTC
TRBJ2-7,-,TRBV3-1,-,CASSQDVSYEQYF,TGTGCCAGCAGCCAAGATGTCTCCTACGAGCAGTACTTC
TRBJ1-1,-,TRBV29-1,-,CSVEQGTEAFF,TGCAGCGTTGAACAAGGGACCGAAGCTTTCTTT
TRBJ2-7,-,TRBV9,-,CASSVADSSYEQYF,TGTGCCAGCAGCGTAGCGGATAGCTCCTACGAGCAGTACTTC
TRBJ2-3,-,TRBV12-3/TRBV12-4,-,CASTPGGRGTDTQYF,TGTGCCAGCACACCGGGGGGCCGGGGCACAGATACGCAGTATTTT
TRBJ2-1,few,TRBV12-3/TRBV12-4,TRBD2,CASSFGTSGRAFYNEQFF,TGTGCCAGCAGTTTTGGGACTAGCGGGAGGGCTTTCTACAATGAGCAGTTCTTC
TRBJ2-3,-,TRBV29-1,-,CSVRGTDTQYF,TGCAGCGTTAGGGGGACAGATACGCAGTATTTT
TRBJ2-5,-,TRBV3-1,TRBD2,CASSRSLSGGGETQYF,TGTGCCAGCAGCCGATCTCTGAGCGGGGGGGGTGAGACCCAGTACTTC
TRBJ2-3,many,TRBV25-1,-,CASSTSLAQYF,TGTGCCAGCTCGACTAGTCTTGCGCAGTATTTT
TRBJ2-5,few,TRBV4-3,-,CASSQDYVFSETQYF,TGCGCCAGCAGCCAAGATTATGTTTTTAGCGAGACCCAGTACTTC
TRBJ2-1,-,TRBV19,-,CASSPIVRAYNEQFF,TGTGCCAGTAGCCCGATTGTTCGTGCCTACAATGAGCAGTTCTTC
TRBJ2-1,few,TRBV4-3,-,CASSQDEAIEQFF,TGCGCCAGCAGCCAAGATGAAGCGATTGAGCAGTTCTTC
TRBJ2-2,-,TRBV9,-,CASRGGTSNTGELFF,TGTGCCAGCAGGGGAGGTACTAGCAACACCGGGGAGCTGTTTTTT
TRBJ1-5,many,TRBV20-1,-,CSARPLGGNQPQHF,TGCAGTGCTAGACCCCTGGGTGGCAATCAGCCCCAGCATTTT
TRBJ1-2,few,TRBV11-2,-,CASSSGRGYTF,TGTGCCAGCAGCTCGGGCCGTGGCTACACCTTC
TRBJ1-1,-,TRBV12-3/TRBV12-4,-,CASKAGQGDTEAFF,TGTGCCAGCAAAGCAGGGCAGGGTGACACTGAAGCTTTCTTT
TRBJ2-5,few,TRBV12-3/TRBV12-4,-,CASSDSRETQYF,TGTGCCAGCAGTGATAGCAGGGAGACCCAGTACTTC
TRBJ2-3,-,TRBV12-3/TRBV12-4,-,CASGRGGSDTQYF,TGTGCCAGCGGAAGGGGGGGATCAGATACGCAGTATTTT
TRBJ2-7,-,TRBV5-5,-,CASSLWSPEQYF,TGTGCCAGCAGCTTGTGGTCCCCCGAGCAGTACTTC
TRBJ2-1,-,TRBV7-8,-,CASSLVKSSYNEQFF,TGTGCCAGCAGCTTAGTGAAGAGCTCCTACAATGAGCAGTTCTTC
TRBJ1-1,-,TRBV29-1,-,CSVEDLKVQTEAFF,TGCAGCGTTGAAGATCTAAAAGTCCAGACTGAAGCTTTCTTT
TRBJ2-1,few,TRBV7-8,TRBD2,CASSGGDGAWLF,TGTGCCAGCAGCGGGGGGGACGGCGCCTGGCTCTTC
TRBJ2-3,-,TRBV15,TRBD2,CATSSVGREIYPDTQYF,TGTGCCACCAGCAGTGTAGGGCGGGAGATTTATCCAGATACGCAGTATTTT
TRBJ2-2,-,TRBV7-9,TRBD1,CASSHRGPGTGELFF,TGTGCCAGCAGTCACAGGGGGCCCGGCACCGGGGAGCTGTTTTTT
TRBJ1-3,-,TRBV7-6,-,CASRLGPDSGNTIYF,TGTGCCAGCAGGTTAGGTCCCGACTCTGGAAACACCATATATTTT
TRBJ1-1,few,TRBV12-3/TRBV12-4,-,CASTFGIGRDTEAFF,TGTGCCAGCACCTTCGGGATAGGGAGGGACACTGAAGCTTTCTTT
TRBJ2-7,few,TRBV12-3/TRBV12-4,-,CASSLMEYEQYF,TGTGCCAGCAGTTTGATGGAATACGAGCAGTACTTC
TRBJ2-7,-,TRBV15,-,CATSSPKGYGIEQYF,TGTGCCACCAGCAGTCCGAAGGGTTATGGCATCGAGCAGTACTTC
TRBJ2-1,few,TRBV6-1,TRBD2,CASSPFSISGAYNEQFF,TGTGCCAGCAGTCCCTTTAGTATTAGCGGGGCGTACAATGAGCAGTTCTTC
TRBJ2-5,-,TRBV3-1,TRBD1,CASSQPGQEPLRYF,TGTGCCAGCAGCCAACCGGGACAGGAGCCTTTAAGGTACTTC